The 26 T cell receptor beta chains below come from one sample, sequenced in a study of T cells in tumors and immune-related adverse events. The method was immunoSEQ multiplex PCR; TCRdb's version includes in-frame clones alone and lacks a portion of them. This table has 9,900 or so clones, just under 95% appearing once. The sample was lymph node tissue, taken from a patient treated with anti-PD-1 therapy. These TCRs come from a female donor with metastatic renal cell carcinoma.

This chain connects TRBV21-1 to TRBJ2-7; the table's D gene call, TRBD1, was not cross checked with the DNA. TRBV21-1 is described as a pseudogene. This CDR3 spans 15 amino acids. DNA for the CDR3: TGTGCCAGCAGCAGTGGACAGAAAGGTTTCTACGAGCAGTACTTC. This sequence encodes CASSSGQKGFYEQYF.

V is TRBV21-1 and J is TRBJ2-7; the table gives TRBD2 as D, unverified against the DNA. TRBV21-1 is an annotated pseudogene. This CDR3 region has 15 residues. The CDR3 loop is CASSLRGGGSYEQYF. In nucleotides, the CDR3 is TGTGCCAGCAGCTTGAGAGGGGGAGGGTCCTACGAGCAGTACTTC.

The CDR3 spells CSARVNDGQFF. CDR3 DNA: TGCAGTGCTAGGGTCAATGACGGGCAGTTCTTC. This chain links TRBV20-1 with TRBJ2-1; D gene uncertain. Per germline, CDR1 DFQATT and CDR2 SNEGSKA (reference sequence). The CDR3 loop spans 11 amino acids. V lost 3 bases and J lost 12, with 12 bases in between.

The rearrangement links TRBV6-4 to TRBJ2-7; D is ambiguous. This CDR3 spans 13 amino acids. The V end lost 6 bases, the J end lost 11 bases, and 20 bases lay between the germline ends. In germline, CDR1 is MRHNA, CDR2 SNTAGT. Written as DNA, the CDR3 is TGTGCCAGCAGAGCAAAGCCACCCTGGCAGGAGTACTTC. As protein: CASRAKPPWQEYF.

The V call is TRBV19, the J call TRBJ1-2; TRBD1 matches at 8 bases. This CDR3 has 14 amino acids. From germline, CDR1 is LNHDA and CDR2 SQIVND (reference sequence). Losses at the gene ends were 2 bases for V and 4 bases for J; bases not matched to a gene: 3. The CDR3 sequence is CASSIPGGVYGYTF. The DNA for the CDR3 is TGTGCCAGTAGTATACCAGGGGGCGTCTATGGCTACACCTTC. Full variable domain (remainder filled in from reference TRBV19 and TRBJ1-2): DGGITQSPKYLFRKEGQNVTLSCEQNLNHDAMYWYRQDPGQGLRLIYYSQIVNDFQKGDIAEGYSVSREKKESFPLTVTSAQKNPTAFYLCASSIPGGVYGYTFGSGTRLTVV.

The CDR3, as DNA: TGTGCCAGCAGCCCCGGGGGGAGTGGGTGGAACACCGGGGAGCTGTTTTTT. Translating gives CASSPGGSGWNTGELFF. J is TRBJ2-2 and V is TRBV11-2; TRBD2 agrees at 7 bases. CDR1 is SGHAT and CDR2 is FQNNGV in the germline V gene. The CDR3 runs to 17 residues. The J segment lost 1 base and the V segment lost 5 bases, leaving 10 bases of the junction unmatched.

The chain uses TRBV15 and TRBJ2-3; D possibly corresponds to TRBD2 (6 bases). This CDR3 region has 15 residues. The V end lost 4 bases, the J end lost 4 bases, and 15 bases lay between the germline ends. Germline V gene lookup returns CDR1 LNHNV and CDR2 YYDKDF (reference sequence). The CDR3 coding sequence is TGTGCCACCAGCAAAGTCGGGGGTCCGGCAGATACGCAGTATTTT. Translation gives CATSKVGGPADTQYF.

The genes are TRBV5-1 and TRBJ2-4; 9 bases fit TRBD2. The CDR3 has 18 residues. With 2 bases clipped from V and 7 bases from J, the junction kept 16 bases outside the gene matches. Germline V gene lookup returns CDR1 SGHRS and CDR2 YFSETQ. Here the CDR3 DNA reads TGCGCCAGCAGCTTCGGGCTAGCGGGAAACAACCGCGGCAACATTCAGTACTTC. It encodes CASSFGLAGNNRGNIQYF.

Only a few counts were recorded for this clone. This rearrangement joins TRBV6-5 to TRBJ1-2, with D perhaps TRBD1 (6 bases). The germline V gene has CDR1 MNHEY and CDR2 SVGAGI. V lost 5 bases and J lost 7, with 11 bases in between. The CDR3 is 12 amino acids. The CDR3 sequence: CASSHRDGGYTF. CDR3 nucleotide sequence: TGTGCCAGCAGTCACAGGGATGGTGGCTACACCTTC.

The chain links TRBV19 to TRBJ1-1; the D is unclear. Germline V gives CDR1 LNHDA, CDR2 SQIVND (reference sequence). The CDR3 sequence is 15 residues long. V lost 2 bases and J 2 bases, leaving 12 bases between the germline ends. CDR3 nucleotides: TGTGCCAGTAGTATATTTCGGACCGGTAACACTGAAGCTTTCTTT. Translating gives CASSIFRTGNTEAFF. The entire variable domain, with the rest obtained from reference TRBV19 and TRBJ1-1, is as follows: DGGITQSPKYLFRKEGQNVTLSCEQNLNHDAMYWYRQDPGQGLRLIYYSQIVNDFQKGDIAEGYSVSREKKESFPLTVTSAQKNPTAFYLCASSIFRTGNTEAFFGQGTRLTVV.

This clone came up once. A read error may produce the germline difference seen at one junction end. The genes are TRBV7-9 and TRBJ1-2; a weak D match, TRBD1 (5 bases). The CDR3 extends over 11 amino acids. CDR1 is SEHNR and CDR2 is FQNEAQ in the germline V gene (reference sequence). CDR3 protein: CASSLEWGCTF. CDR3 DNA sequence: TGTGCCAGCAGCTTAGAGTGGGGCTGCACCTTC.

This chain connects TRBV6-5 to TRBJ1-1, with D unclear. The CDR3 length is 15 residues. Deletions cut 4 bases from V and 0 bases from J, with 12 bases between. The germline V gene encodes CDR1 MNHEY and CDR2 SVGAGI. The CDR3 region has the DNA TGTGCCAGCAGTTTGCGTCTGGGGTTGAACACTGAAGCTTTCTTT. The encoded protein is CASSLRLGLNTEAFF.

The chain carries TRBV5-1 and TRBJ2-1, with D possibly TRBD2 on 5 matching bases. The V end lost 0 bases, the J end lost 4 bases, and 8 bases lay between the germline ends. The CDR3 is 14 amino acids. Looked up from germline, CDR1 is SGHRS and CDR2 is YFSETQ. CDR3 sequence: CASSLVGVYNEQFF. Here the CDR3 DNA reads TGCGCCAGCAGCTTGGTCGGGGTTTACAATGAGCAGTTCTTC.

The chain employs TRBV7-2 and TRBJ1-6, with D unresolved. CDR1 SGHTA and CDR2 FQGNSA come from the germline V gene. V was clipped by 1 base and J by 19 bases, with 11 bases between them. The CDR3 extends over 11 amino acids. CDR3 region: CASSLGELVHF. The CDR3, as DNA: TGTGCCAGCAGCTTAGGGGAGTTAGTGCACTTT.

V gene TRBV5-4 combines with J gene TRBJ2-7; TRBD2 agrees at 11 bases. The V segment lost 0 bases and the J segment 3 bases; nucleotides outside the gene matches: 5. The CDR3 is 16 amino acids. Germline CDR1 is SGHNT and CDR2 is YYREEE (reference sequence). Here the CDR3 DNA reads TGTGCCAGCAGCTTGGATACTAGCGGGAGTCTCTACGAGCAGTACTTC. This sequence encodes CASSLDTSGSLYEQYF.

This rearrangement joins TRBV2 to TRBJ2-7; 7 positions match TRBD1. In germline, CDR1 is SNHLY, CDR2 FYNNEI. The length of the CDR3 is 14 residues. Germline trimming cut 7 bases from V and 6 bases from J; bases unmatched to any gene: 12. The CDR3: CASKRGQGDPEQYF. In DNA form, the CDR3 reads TGTGCCAGCAAAAGAGGGCAGGGGGATCCCGAGCAGTACTTC.

The gene calls are TRBV5-6 and TRBJ1-5; D unresolved. The CDR3 runs to 14 residues. The germline CDR1 and CDR2 sequences are SGHDT and YYEEEE. V gave up 0 bases and J gave up 7 bases, with 11 bases separating them. The CDR3 DNA reads as TGTGCCAGCAGCTTGGAAGGGCCTGGGCAGCCCCAGCATTTT. Encoded protein: CASSLEGPGQPQHF.

This chain links TRBV30 with TRBJ2-1; no reliable D call. With 0 bases removed from V and 1 base from J, the gap between germline ends came to 7 bases. The V gene's germline CDR1 is GTSNPN and CDR2 SVGIG (reference sequence). The length of the CDR3 is 14 residues. Here the CDR3 reads CAWSVSVSYNEQFF. CDR3 DNA: TGTGCCTGGAGTGTCTCGGTTTCCTACAATGAGCAGTTCTTC.

This chain joins TRBV25-1 and TRBJ2-1; TRBD2 might be the D (5 bases). This CDR3 has 18 amino acids. Trimming stripped 0 bases from V and 5 bases from J, with 20 bases between. CDR1 and CDR2 from the germline V gene are MGHDK and SYGVNS. The CDR3 DNA sequence: TGTGCCAGCAGTGAATATTTCCCACTAGAAAATGGGGACAATGAGCAGTTCTTC. Encoded protein: CASSEYFPLENGDNEQFF.

The V gene is TRBV7-2, the J gene TRBJ2-7, with D perhaps matching TRBD1 (6 bases). From germline, CDR1 is SGHTA and CDR2 FQGNSA. The CDR3 has 15 amino acids. The germline V and J ends were trimmed by 6 bases and 5 bases, with 20 bases remaining between them. The CDR3, as DNA: TGTGCCAGCAGGCTCGCGGCCCAGGGGCGCCACGAGCAGTACTTC. It yields the protein CASRLAAQGRHEQYF.

The chain joins TRBV7-7 to TRBJ2-5, with no clear D. The V end was cut by 7 bases, the J end by 5 bases, with 14 bases between. CDR3 length: 13 amino acids. From germline, CDR1 is SSHAT and CDR2 FNYEAQ (reference sequence). The CDR3, as DNA: TGTGCCAGCACCCCGTCCCGTAGCGAGACCCAGTACTTC. It is translated as CASTPSRSETQYF.

The chain links TRBV5-1 to TRBJ2-1; 13 bases match TRBD2. The V gene's germline CDR1 is SGHRS and CDR2 YFSETQ. V trimming: 2 bases; J trimming: 7 bases; junction bases outside the gene matches: 3. The CDR3 totals 15 residues. DNA of the CDR3: TGCGCCAGCAGCTTTGGACTAGCGGGAGCTAATGAGCAGTTCTTC. Encoded protein: CASSFGLAGANEQFF.

The genes are TRBV6-1 and TRBJ1-6; TRBD1 aligns across 9 bases. V was clipped by 7 bases and J by 7 bases; unmatched bases: 8. The CDR3 is 15 amino acids. Germline values: CDR1 MNHNS, CDR2 SASEGT. Here the CDR3 DNA reads TGTGCCAGCATCCTGGGGACAGGGAGGAATTCACCCCTCCACTTT. This codes for CASILGTGRNSPLHF.

The table lists this clone with a count of one. The chain combines TRBV27 with TRBJ2-5; 9 bases are shared with TRBD1. V dropped 4 bases and J dropped 5; count of bases not matched to a gene: 11. Germline V gives CDR1 MNHEY, CDR2 SMNVEV (reference sequence). The CDR3 has 16 residues. This chain's CDR3 is CASSYYRGQSGETQYF. Written as DNA, the CDR3 is TGTGCCAGCAGTTACTACAGGGGGCAATCGGGGGAGACCCAGTACTTC.

This clone was detected a few times. This sequence joins TRBV7-6 and TRBJ1-5, with D possibly matching TRBD1 (5 bases). Germline CDR1 is SGHVS and CDR2 is FNYEAQ. V gave up 0 bases and J gave up 2 bases, with 8 bases separating them. There are 15 residues in the CDR3. The CDR3 bases are TGTGCCAGCAGCTTAGCGTGGGGGGGCAATCAGCCCCAGCATTTT. Residues: CASSLAWGGNQPQHF.

The V and J genes are TRBV7-8 and TRBJ1-1, with 9 bases identical to TRBD1. The CDR3 totals 16 residues. The germline V gene has CDR1 SGHVS and CDR2 FQNEAQ. V lost 1 base, J lost 1 base, and 4 bases stayed unmatched. The CDR3 loop reads CASSLGYRGPNTEAFF. DNA of the CDR3: TGTGCCAGCAGCTTAGGGTACAGGGGGCCGAACACTGAAGCTTTCTTT. The complete variable domain, with remaining parts taken from reference TRBV7-8 and TRBJ1-1, reads GAGVSQSPRYKVAKRGQDVALRCDPISGHVSLFWYQQALGQGPEFLTYFQNEAQLDKSGLPSDRFFAERPEGSVSTLKIQRTQQEDSAVYLCASSLGYRGPNTEAFFGQGTRLTVV.